This T cell receptor beta chain comes out of a study of post-analysis software for immune sequencing data. Findings and limits, study-wide: Among 5 or 6 TRBV segments more frequent in patients than controls were TRBV5-6, TRBV5-1 and TRBV20-1.

This clonotype occurred a few times. Its cognate antigen is unknown. After removal of 1 base from V and 5 bases from J, the junction contained 11 bases not matched to a gene. CDR3 size: 17 residues. The germline V gene encodes CDR1 SGDLS and CDR2 YYNGEE. Unique molecular identifiers were present in the TCR beta cDNA libraries. From approximately 0.95 to 9.8 million T cells, 400,000 to 650,000 cDNA molecules were obtained. TCRdb reprocessed the PCR reads via MiXCR and lists one record per CDR3 protein. Of hundreds of thousands of distinct CDR3 sequences listed, approximately 46% are singletons. The sample consisted of blood. This TCR came from a girl between 5 and 17 years old with multiple sclerosis. The V and J genes are TRBV9 and TRBJ2-1, with 8 bases fitting TRBD2. The CDR3 is CASSVSPGGILNNEQFF. The CDR3 DNA follows: TGTGCCAGCAGCGTATCTCCGGGAGGGATACTCAACAATGAGCAGTTCTTC.